This T cell receptor beta chain came from a study of blood T cell repertoires in COVID-19. Study details: Samples of COVID-19 (acute and convalescent) were obtained from the United States, Italy and Spain.

Trimming cost V 0 bases and J 8 bases; bases outside gene matches: 14. CDR3 size: 17 residues. The V gene's germline CDR1 is SGHRS and CDR2 YFSETQ. In the authors' methods: The assay estimated nucleated cells by amplifying reference gene primers. TCRdb's table, derived via immunoSEQ multiplex PCR, lists solely in-frame clones and lacks some. The V and J calls and the clone size are those of that table, but D and trimming were determined from the DNA. The table lists roughly 190,000 clones, 80% to 90% of them singletons. The TCR originated in a human donor in a cohort sampled during active COVID-19. Sequencing used peripheral blood. This chain joins TRBV5-1 and TRBJ2-1, with TRBD2 matching 7 bases. The CDR3 loop is CASSLGTGGRNGDEQFF. DNA for the CDR3: TGCGCCAGCAGCTTGGGAACTGGCGGGAGAAATGGCGATGAGCAGTTCTTC.